This TCR beta chain emerged from a study of blood T cell repertoires in COVID-19. Losses at the gene ends were 0 bases for V and 6 bases for J; bases not matched to a gene: 9. Germline-derived CDR1 and CDR2 are LGHNA and YSLEER. The CDR3 loop spans 16 amino acids. Authors' methods: Amplification from reference gene primers served as the basis for estimated nucleated cell counts. Method: immunoSEQ multiplex PCR; TCRdb's copy keeps in-frame clones and lacks some. D and trimming were read from the DNA, whereas the V and J calls and clone size are those reported in that table. The sample yields a few hundred thousand clones, 80% to 90% seen once.

Material for sequencing was PBMCs or T cells enriched from blood (not recorded which). The TCR sequence derives from a man aged 25 to 45 who had recovered from COVID-19. V gene TRBV4-3 combines with J gene TRBJ2-3; the match to TRBD2 covers 7 bases. The CDR3 loop reads CASSQEMSWGGDTQYF. Written as DNA, the CDR3 is TGCGCCAGCAGCCAAGAAATGTCTTGGGGGGGGGATACGCAGTATTTT.